This T cell receptor beta chain stems from a study of shared clonotypes between healthy human individuals. General study findings and limits: Shared across a few donors were around 4.7% of the naive CD4 clonotypes.

In the naive CD8 group, cells lacked CD45RO and were positively selected for CCR7, so terminally differentiated effector memory CD45RA+ cells were left out. CDR3 length: 13 amino acids. Germline V lookup: CDR1 SGHVS, CDR2 FQNEAQ. Trimming left V 1 base short and J 3 bases short, with 6 bases between. Repertoires were generated with immunoSEQ multiplex PCR, while TCRdb's copy carries only in-frame clones and drops some. The table lists about 2 million clones, about 95% of them singletons. Concerning this clone itself: As yet, its antigen is unknown. The sample has other DNA sequences that encode this CDR3 too.

The sequenced sample was naive CD8+ T cells sorted from blood. This receptor was identified in a man between 18 and 29 years old in good health. This chain uses TRBV7-8 with TRBJ1-1; D is uncertain. In DNA, the CDR3 is TGTGCCAGCAGCTTAGGGGTTTACACTGAAGCTTTCTTT. Its protein is CASSLGVYTEAFF.